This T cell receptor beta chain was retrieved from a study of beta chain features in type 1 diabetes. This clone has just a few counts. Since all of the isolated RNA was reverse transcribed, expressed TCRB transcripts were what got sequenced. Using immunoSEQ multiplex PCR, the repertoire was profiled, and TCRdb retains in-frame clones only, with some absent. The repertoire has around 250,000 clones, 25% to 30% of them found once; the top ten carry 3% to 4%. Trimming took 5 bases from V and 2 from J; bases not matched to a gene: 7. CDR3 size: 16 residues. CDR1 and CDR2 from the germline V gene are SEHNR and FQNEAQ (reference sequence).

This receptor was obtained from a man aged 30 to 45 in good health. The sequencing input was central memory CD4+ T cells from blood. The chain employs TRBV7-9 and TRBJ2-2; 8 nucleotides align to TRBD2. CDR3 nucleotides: TGTGCCAGCAGCCGAAGGACTAGCAGTAACACCGGGGAGCTGTTTTTT. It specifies CASSRRTSSNTGELFF.